This T cell receptor beta chain was documented in a study of blood T cell repertoires in COVID-19. Overall study context: Collection of acute and convalescent COVID-19 samples took place in the United States, Italy and Spain. T cells, B-cell-depleted T cells, or PBMCs supplied cDNA or gDNA.

Looked up from germline, CDR1 is MNHNS and CDR2 is SASEGT. CDR3 length: 14 amino acids. The V end lost 1 base, the J end lost 5 bases, and 11 bases lay between the germline ends. In the authors' methods: Estimation of nucleated cell counts relied on the amplification of reference gene primers. TCRdb keeps only in-frame clones here, not all; method: immunoSEQ multiplex PCR. V and J calls and clone size are those listed in that table; D and trimming were worked out from the DNA. In the table there are around 100,000 clones, roughly 90% of which are singletons. Material: peripheral blood. This rearrangement joins TRBV6-1 to TRBJ2-5, with D unresolved. This receptor was taken from a woman aged 55-75 years with acute or convalescent COVID-19. The CDR3 DNA reads TGTGCCAGCAGTGAAGGTAGAGCGCGGGAGACCCAGTACTTC. Translating gives CASSEGRARETQYF.